The 27 T cell receptor beta chains below come from one sample, sequenced in a study of T-cell reconstitution after alpha-beta-depleted transplantation in children. The TCRbeta library incorporated unique molecular identifiers. TCRdb re-derived calls from the PCR reads in MiXCR, one entry per CDR3 protein. The sample carries about 360,000 distinct CDR3 sequences, about an eighth recorded once. The sequences come from PBMCs, collected from the stem cell graft. The receptor set was obtained from a human donor who donated a stem cell graft to a child with Fanconi anemia.

V is TRBV11-2 and J is TRBJ1-6, with D unclear. V was trimmed by 1 base and J by 10 bases, leaving 5 bases between them. The germline gives CDR1 SGHAT, CDR2 FQNNGV. This CDR3 is 12 amino acids long. CDR3 amino acids: CASSLGESPLHF. The CDR3 nucleotides read TGTGCCAGCAGCTTAGGGGAGTCACCCCTCCACTTT.

This clonotype was recorded a few times. The gene calls are TRBV10-3 and TRBJ1-2; TRBD1 matches at 8 bases. Per germline, CDR1 ENHRY and CDR2 SYGVKD. The CDR3 consists of 13 residues. V lost 6 bases, J lost 6 bases, and 6 bases stayed unmatched. The CDR3 spells CAIRSGTGDGYTF. DNA for the CDR3: TGTGCCATCAGAAGCGGGACAGGAGATGGCTACACCTTC.

Only a few counts were recorded for this clonotype. The J gene is TRBJ2-1, the V gene TRBV12-3 or TRBV12-4; TRBD1 is a possible D gene (6 bases). V was pared by 3 bases and J by 6 bases, with 15 bases between. This CDR3 has 15 amino acids. The CDR3 sequence is CASSLPGELGNEQFF. CDR3 sequence (DNA): TGTGCCAGCAGTTTGCCAGGGGAGTTGGGCAATGAGCAGTTCTTC.

The CDR3 DNA reads as TGTGCCAGCAGCTTTACGACAGGGTCCGGGGCCAACGTCCTGACTTTC. Amino acids: CASSFTTGSGANVLTF. The J gene is TRBJ2-6, the V gene TRBV5-5; 7 bases align to TRBD1. Germline assignment: CDR1 SGHKS and CDR2 YYEKEE (reference sequence). The CDR3 covers 16 residues. Trimming took 2 bases from V and 4 from J; bases not matched to a gene: 6.

V is TRBV10-3 and J is TRBJ1-2; 7 bases align to TRBD1. Per the germline V gene, CDR1 is ENHRY and CDR2 is SYGVKD. Germline trimming cut 6 bases from V and 8 bases from J; bases unmatched to any gene: 15. This CDR3 comprises 15 residues. The CDR3 here is CAIRIETGYEYGYTF. The CDR3 DNA reads TGTGCCATCAGGATCGAGACAGGGTACGAATACGGCTACACCTTC.

This clonotype was found many times. The chain combines TRBV7-2 with TRBJ1-3; D gene unclear. V lost 5 bases, J lost 0 bases, and 11 bases lay in between. CDR1 is SGHTA, CDR2 FQGNSA, per germline. The CDR3 loop spans 15 amino acids. CDR3 in amino acids: CASSQTPASGNTIYF. In nucleotides, the CDR3 is TGTGCCAGCAGCCAAACTCCAGCCTCTGGAAACACCATATATTTT.

V is TRBV27 and J is TRBJ1-2; weak D call: TRBD1 (5 bases). CDR1 and CDR2 from the germline V gene are MNHEY and SMNVEV (reference sequence). The CDR3 totals 14 residues. With 3 bases removed from V and 3 bases from J, the gap between germline ends came to 11 bases. The DNA of the CDR3 is TGTGCCAGCAGTTTTTCTCAGGGCCACTATGGCTACACCTTC. The encoded protein is CASSFSQGHYGYTF.

The chain is built from TRBV9 and TRBJ2-1; maybe TRBD1 (7 bases). V was cut by 6 bases and J by 2 bases, with 24 bases left in between. Germline V gene sequence: CDR1 SGDLS, CDR2 YYNGEE. The CDR3 loop spans 18 amino acids. The CDR3 DNA follows: TGTGCCAGCACCCAAGACGACTTGGGCAGGGGGGCCTACAATGAGCAGTTCTTC. This sequence encodes CASTQDDLGRGAYNEQFF.

The chain is built from TRBV4-2 and TRBJ2-3; 10 bases are shared with TRBD2. CDR1 and CDR2 from the germline V gene are LGHNA and YNFKEQ. Unmatched junction bases numbered 6, after V lost 1 base and J lost 2 bases. This CDR3 spans 17 amino acids. The CDR3 spells CASSQGLAGAFTDTQYF. The CDR3 nucleotides read TGTGCCAGCAGCCAAGGTCTAGCGGGGGCTTTCACAGATACGCAGTATTTT.

This clonotype was counted between two and nine times. The rearrangement joins TRBV10-2 to TRBJ2-7; D is tentatively TRBD1 or TRBD2 (5 bases each). Trimming cost V 3 bases and J 2 bases, with 11 bases left between them. This CDR3 has 14 residues. Germline lookup yields CDR1 WSHSY and CDR2 SAAADI. The CDR3, as DNA: TGCGCCAGCAGTGATTGGGACCTGCCCTACGAGCAGTACTTC. The encoded protein is CASSDWDLPYEQYF.

This clonotype occurred a few times. The CDR3, as DNA: TGTGCCAGCAGCCCATTACTAGGACGTAGGTCTAGGGAGCAGTTCTTC. Protein: CASSPLLGRRSREQFF. The rearrangement uses TRBV7-2 and TRBJ2-1; weak D call: TRBD2 (5 bases). Germline CDR1 reads SGHTA; CDR2 reads FQGNSA. The CDR3 runs 16 residues. The V gene lost 5 bases and the J gene lost 10 bases, with 24 bases spanning the gap.

This CDR3 reads CASSLAARGEETQYF. DNA of the CDR3: TGTGCCAGCAGCTTGGCGGCCCGCGGAGAGGAGACCCAGTACTTC. The chain uses TRBV5-4 and TRBJ2-5; D gene uncertain. V dropped 0 bases and J dropped 5 bases, with 14 bases sitting between them. Germline CDR1 SGHNT, CDR2 YYREEE (reference sequence). This CDR3 region has 15 residues.

This clonotype was seen ten or more times. The V gene is TRBV5-1, the J gene TRBJ2-5; no definite D call. V gave up 3 bases and J gave up 0 bases, with 3 bases separating them. The CDR3 covers 12 residues. The germline gives CDR1 SGHRS, CDR2 YFSETQ. The CDR3 protein is CASSSNQETQYF. CDR3 nucleotide sequence: TGCGCCAGCAGCTCGAACCAAGAGACCCAGTACTTC.

This clonotype was found a few times. This chain joins TRBV20-1 and TRBJ2-5; 10 nucleotides align to TRBD2. The germline V gene encodes CDR1 DFQATT and CDR2 SNEGSKA (reference sequence). This CDR3 is 15 amino acids long. Unmatched junction bases numbered 5, after V lost 0 bases and J lost 4 bases. CDR3 sequence reads: CSARDPSGGGETQYF. The DNA for the CDR3 is TGCAGTGCTAGAGACCCTAGCGGGGGAGGAGAGACCCAGTACTTC.

The DNA of the CDR3 is TGTGCCAGCAGCCCCTACGGGATGCAGCCCCAGCATTTT. Amino acid sequence: CASSPYGMQPQHF. V is TRBV7-2 and J is TRBJ1-5; no definite D call. The CDR3 length is 13 residues. Germline assignment: CDR1 SGHTA and CDR2 FQGNSA. Trimming removed 5 bases at V and 7 bases at J, with 12 bases between.

This clonotype was seen more than once but under ten times. This chain joins TRBV10-3 and TRBJ2-1; D remains unclear. The CDR3 covers 13 residues. V dropped 3 bases and J dropped 5 bases, with 8 bases sitting between them. Germline V gene lookup returns CDR1 ENHRY and CDR2 SYGVKD. CDR3 protein: CAISERPDNEQFF. DNA of the CDR3: TGTGCCATCAGTGAACGACCCGACAATGAGCAGTTCTTC.

The chain carries TRBV11-3 and TRBJ2-1; 7 bases agree with TRBD1. This CDR3 is 14 amino acids long. The germline gives CDR1 SGHNT, CDR2 YENEEA. V shed 3 bases, J shed 8 bases, and the junction held 7 bases outside the gene matches. The CDR3 reads CASSFLGTDDEQFF. The CDR3 DNA reads as TGTGCCAGCAGCTTCCTTGGGACAGACGATGAGCAGTTCTTC.

The chain is built from TRBV9 and TRBJ2-7; D is perhaps TRBD1 (6 bases). The CDR3 runs to 15 residues. V was trimmed by 4 bases and J by 0 bases, leaving 14 bases between them. Germline values: CDR1 SGDLS, CDR2 YYNGEE. This chain's CDR3 is CASSPSGTLSYEQYF. CDR3 bases: TGTGCCAGCAGCCCCTCCGGGACACTCTCCTACGAGCAGTACTTC.

There are a few counts of this clonotype. The chain employs TRBV5-6 and TRBJ2-1, with a tentative D call TRBD2 (6 bases). The CDR3 has 16 residues. Germline V lookup: CDR1 SGHDT, CDR2 YYEEEE. Trimming took off 2 bases at V and 4 bases at J, with 16 bases between the two ends. CDR3 sequence (DNA): TGTGCCAGCAGCTTTATAGCCGCCGGGGGTTACAATGAGCAGTTCTTC. It translates to CASSFIAAGGYNEQFF.

The genes are TRBV3-1 and TRBJ2-3; D perhaps matches TRBD1 (5 bases). Germline V gives CDR1 LGHDT, CDR2 YNNKEL (reference sequence). V was clipped by 4 bases and J by 3 bases, with 14 bases between them. CDR3 length: 15 amino acids. The CDR3 loop is CASSPGWAGTDTQYF. CDR3 DNA sequence: TGTGCCAGCAGCCCAGGGTGGGCCGGGACAGATACGCAGTATTTT.

The rearrangement links TRBV20-1 to TRBJ2-1, with D perhaps matching TRBD2 (7 bases). This CDR3 has 15 amino acids. V was trimmed by 3 bases and J by 1 base, leaving 13 bases between them. Germline values: CDR1 DFQATT, CDR2 SNEGSKA (reference sequence). Here the CDR3 reads CSASSRGASYNEQFF. CDR3 DNA sequence: TGCAGTGCTAGTAGCCGGGGGGCTTCCTACAATGAGCAGTTCTTC.

The chain recombines TRBV5-1 with TRBJ2-4, with D possibly TRBD1 on 5 matching bases. CDR3 length: 15 amino acids. Germline CDR1 SGHRS, CDR2 YFSETQ. Trimming took 0 bases from V and 8 from J, leaving 15 bases between them. Here the CDR3 DNA reads TGCGCCAGCAGCTTGGAAGTGGGGCGTTTGGACATTCAGTACTTC. This codes for CASSLEVGRLDIQYF.

The chain couples TRBV2 to TRBJ2-1, with TRBD1 matching over 10 bases. Germline V CDR1 and CDR2: SNHLY, FYNNEI. The CDR3 runs 15 residues. With V trimmed by 5 bases and J by 9 bases, 10 bases remained unmatched. CDR3 residues: CASSWTGGPGGEQFF. The CDR3 DNA sequence: TGTGCCAGCAGTTGGACAGGGGGGCCAGGGGGTGAGCAGTTCTTC.

This clonotype was seen many times. The gene calls are TRBV20-1 and TRBJ1-1; D unclear. CDR3 length: 13 amino acids. Germline CDR1 and CDR2: DFQATT and SNEGSKA (reference sequence). The germline V and J ends were trimmed by 0 bases and 0 bases, with 5 bases remaining between them. Here the CDR3 reads CSARDGLNTEAFF. The CDR3 DNA reads TGCAGTGCTAGAGACGGGCTGAACACTGAAGCTTTCTTT.

Many counts were recorded for this clonotype. The J gene is TRBJ2-3, the V gene TRBV4-2; D may match TRBD1 or TRBD2 (6 bases each). Germline values: CDR1 LGHNA, CDR2 YNFKEQ. V was trimmed by 4 bases and J by 4 bases, leaving 21 bases between them. The CDR3 spans 17 residues. In nucleotides, the CDR3 is TGTGCCAGCAGCCTAAGGTCGGGGGACAACCCCCCAGATACGCAGTATTTT. Translation gives CASSLRSGDNPPDTQYF.

J is TRBJ2-1 and V is TRBV29-1, with D unclear. The ends were cut back, 2 bases at V and 3 bases at J, with 11 bases in the middle. CDR1 SQVTM and CDR2 ANQGSEA come from the germline V gene. This CDR3 spans 14 amino acids. The CDR3 loop reads CSVELGMGYNEQFF. The CDR3 nucleotides are TGCAGCGTTGAATTGGGAATGGGCTACAATGAGCAGTTCTTC.

This clonotype was counted between two and nine times. The genes are TRBV7-9 and TRBJ1-1; a weak D match, TRBD1 (5 bases). V lost 6 bases and J 4 bases, leaving 12 bases between the germline ends. In germline, CDR1 is SEHNR, CDR2 FQNEAQ (reference sequence). The CDR3 is 13 amino acids. CDR3 region: CASRPAGTTEAFF. CDR3 DNA sequence: TGTGCCAGCAGACCCGCAGGGACCACTGAAGCTTTCTTT. The complete variable domain, with remaining parts taken from reference TRBV7-9 and TRBJ1-1, reads DTGVSQNPRHKITKRGQNVTFRCDPISEHNRLYWYRQTLGQGPEFLTYFQNEAQLEKSRLLSDRFSAERPKGSFSTLEIQRTEQGDSAMYLCASRPAGTTEAFFGQGTRLTVV.